The 3 T cell receptor beta chains given below trace back to one sample, sequenced in a study of a mutant IDH1 vaccine in newly diagnosed glioma. This sample's time point: baseline, week 1 (first vaccination visit). Treatment denoted: pre-vaccination baseline after standard-of-care therapy. Sequencing used immunoSEQ multiplex PCR; TCRdb keeps in-frame clones, though not all of them. The sample records tens of thousands of clones, about 80% being singletons. The source material was PBMCs, sampled from a glioma patient treated with radiotherapy, temozolomide or both. All receptors come from a man in his forties with glioma. Some clones in this sample may be carry-over from other donors' samples.

The chain has TRBV7-2 and TRBJ1-1; D gene unclear. This CDR3 contains 13 residues. V lost 1 base to trimming and J lost 9 bases, with 12 bases between them. The V gene's germline CDR1 is SGHTA and CDR2 FQGNSA. The CDR3 coding sequence is TGTGCCAGCAGCTTAGAAGGGTGGGGAAAAGCTTTCTTT. Translation: CASSLEGWGKAFF.

The rearrangement uses TRBV2 and TRBJ2-2; weak D call: TRBD2 (5 bases). Trimming removed 4 bases from V and 6 bases from J, with 12 bases in between. This CDR3 is built from 14 residues. Germline V lookup: CDR1 SNHLY, CDR2 FYNNEI. The DNA for the CDR3 is TGTGCCAGCAGTGTCCGGGAAGTATCCGGGGAGCTGTTTTTT. It translates to CASSVREVSGELFF.

V is TRBV6-5 and J is TRBJ1-2, with a weak D call TRBD1 (5 bases). CDR3 length: 14 amino acids. Trimming removed 2 bases from V and 0 bases from J, with 7 bases in between. Per the germline V gene, CDR1 is MNHEY and CDR2 is SVGAGI. This CDR3 is CASSYGGANYGYTF. The DNA for the CDR3 is TGTGCCAGCAGTTACGGGGGAGCTAACTATGGCTACACCTTC.